Presented here are 7 T cell receptor beta chains from one specimen sequenced in a study of blood T cell repertoires in COVID-19 (dated by TCRdb to 2018 to 2021). The receptor library was made with the immunoSEQ multiplex PCR assay. TCRdb re-hosts the immuneACCESS table, in-frame sequences only. Its copies lack some clones; in the studies checked, an unresolved V gene accounts for under half of them, and the cause for the rest is not known. Counted in this sample were approximately 250,000 clones; 88% of them appeared once. The top ten clones comprise 1.2% of the sample. The sequencing input was PBMCs or T cells enriched from blood (not recorded which). The receptors originated from a woman between 40 and 55 years old with acute COVID-19.

This clone was observed at least ten times. The chain recombines TRBV5-6 with TRBJ2-7, with 9 nucleotides matching TRBD2. This CDR3 spans 14 amino acids. CDR1 is SGHDT, CDR2 YYEEEE, per germline. The V and J ends lost 0 bases and 3 bases, in that order; junction bases with no gene match: 1. The CDR3 sequence is CASSLGSGSYEQYF. In nucleotides, the CDR3 is TGTGCCAGCAGCTTGGGTAGCGGGAGCTACGAGCAGTACTTC.

The chain uses TRBV6-2 or TRBV6-3 and TRBJ2-7; 7 nucleotides line up with TRBD1. The V gene end was trimmed by 2 bases and the J gene end by 1 base; junction bases not matched to a gene: 8. Germline loops: CDR1 MNHEY, CDR2 SVGEGT. This CDR3 is built from 16 residues. CDR3 coding DNA: TGTGCCAGCAGTTACCAAACCGACAGGGAGTCCTACGAGCAGTACTTC. Translation: CASSYQTDRESYEQYF.

This clone was seen repeatedly, ten times or more. This sequence joins TRBV4-3 and TRBJ2-2; 7 positions match TRBD2. The CDR3 is 16 amino acids. In germline, CDR1 is LGHNA, CDR2 YSLEER. The V segment lost 4 bases and the J segment 11 bases; nucleotides outside the gene matches: 16. The DNA of the CDR3 is TGCGCCAGCAGCCGAACAGCGGGGACCCCCACAGTAGAGCTGTTTTTT. The encoded protein is CASSRTAGTPTVELFF.

V and J are TRBV11-2 and TRBJ2-7, with D hard to call. Trimming cost V 1 base and J 0 bases, with 13 bases left between them. The CDR3 covers 16 residues. The germline V gene has CDR1 SGHAT and CDR2 FQNNGV. CDR3 DNA: TGTGCCAGCAGCTTAGGTTCCAGGCTGAGCTCCTACGAGCAGTACGTC. Protein: CASSLGSRLSSYEQYV.

The rearrangement uses TRBV7-3 and TRBJ2-1; 8 bases are shared with TRBD2. Germline-derived CDR1 and CDR2 are SGHTA and FQGTGA. This CDR3 comprises 13 residues. V was clipped by 2 bases and J by 10 bases; unmatched bases: 4. CDR3 in amino acids: CASSLLTSGEQFF. CDR3 sequence (DNA): TGTGCCAGCAGCTTACTCACTAGCGGAGAGCAGTTCTTC.

This clone was detected only a few times. The chain combines TRBV10-3 with TRBJ2-1; 7 positions match TRBD2. The CDR3 is 14 amino acids. V trimming: 4 bases; J trimming: 3 bases; junction bases outside the gene matches: 3. The germline V gene encodes CDR1 ENHRY and CDR2 SYGVKD. Here the CDR3 reads CAISGGGSYNEQFF. The CDR3, as DNA: TGTGCCATCAGTGGGGGGGGGAGCTACAATGAGCAGTTCTTC.

The rearrangement links TRBV5-1 to TRBJ1-3; unclear D gene. V was shortened by 4 bases and J by 0 bases, with 8 bases between the two germline ends. The CDR3 is 14 residues long. CDR1 and CDR2 (germline): SGHRS, YFSETQ. For the CDR3, the DNA is TGCGCCAGCAGCCTAGAGTACTCTGGAAACACCATATATTTT. This gives the protein CASSLEYSGNTIYF.